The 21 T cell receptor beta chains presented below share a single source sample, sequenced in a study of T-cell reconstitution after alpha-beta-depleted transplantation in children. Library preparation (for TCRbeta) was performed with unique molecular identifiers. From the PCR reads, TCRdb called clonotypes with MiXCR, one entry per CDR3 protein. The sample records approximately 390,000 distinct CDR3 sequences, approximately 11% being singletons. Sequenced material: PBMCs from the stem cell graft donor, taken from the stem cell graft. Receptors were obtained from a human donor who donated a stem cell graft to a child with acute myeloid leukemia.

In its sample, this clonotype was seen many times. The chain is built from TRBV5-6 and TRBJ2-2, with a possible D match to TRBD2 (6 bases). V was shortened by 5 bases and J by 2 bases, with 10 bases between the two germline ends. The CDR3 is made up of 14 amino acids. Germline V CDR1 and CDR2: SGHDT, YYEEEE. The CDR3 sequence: CASSPAGNTGELFF. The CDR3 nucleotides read TGTGCCAGCAGTCCTGCGGGAAACACCGGGGAGCTGTTTTTT. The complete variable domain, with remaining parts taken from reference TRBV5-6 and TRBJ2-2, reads DAGVTQSPTHLIKTRGQQVTLRCSPKSGHDTVSWYQQALGQGPQFIFQYYEEEERQRGNFPDRFSGHQFPNYSSELNVNALLLGDSALYLCASSPAGNTGELFFGEGSRLTVL.

DNA for the CDR3: TGCAGCGTTGGTGGGGGGTACACTGAAGCTTTCTTT. Translation: CSVGGGYTEAFF. The V gene is TRBV29-1, the J gene TRBJ1-1; D may be TRBD1 (5 bases). The V gene lost 4 bases and the J gene lost 3 bases, with 9 bases spanning the gap. Germline lookup yields CDR1 SQVTM and CDR2 ANQGSEA. The CDR3 has 12 amino acids.

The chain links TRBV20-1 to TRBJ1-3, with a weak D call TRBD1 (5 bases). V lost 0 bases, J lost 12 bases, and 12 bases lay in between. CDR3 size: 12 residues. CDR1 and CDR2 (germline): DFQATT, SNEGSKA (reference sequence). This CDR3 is CSAREGAGYIYF. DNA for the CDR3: TGCAGTGCTAGAGAAGGCGCAGGGTACATATATTTT.

The CDR3 protein is CASSQRQLAGVGGANVLTF. The CDR3 bases are TGTGCCAGCAGCCAACGTCAACTAGCGGGAGTGGGAGGGGCCAACGTCCTGACTTTC. This chain joins TRBV4-2 and TRBJ2-6; 11 nucleotides match TRBD2. V shed 2 bases and J 4 bases; nucleotides not matched to a gene: 10. This CDR3 is built from 19 residues. Germline CDR1 reads LGHNA; CDR2 reads YNFKEQ.

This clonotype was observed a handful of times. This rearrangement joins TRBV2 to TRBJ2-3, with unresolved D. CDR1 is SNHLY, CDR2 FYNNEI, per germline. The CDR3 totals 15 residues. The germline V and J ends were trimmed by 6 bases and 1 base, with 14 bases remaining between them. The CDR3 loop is CASSGINVGTDTQYF. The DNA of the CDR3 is TGTGCCAGCAGCGGTATAAATGTCGGCACAGATACGCAGTATTTT.

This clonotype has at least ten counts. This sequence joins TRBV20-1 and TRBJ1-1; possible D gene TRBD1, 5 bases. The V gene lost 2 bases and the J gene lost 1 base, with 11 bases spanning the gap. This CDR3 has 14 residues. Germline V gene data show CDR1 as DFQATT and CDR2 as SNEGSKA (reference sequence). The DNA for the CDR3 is TGCAGTGCTAGAACGGGACGGTGGAACACTGAAGCTTTCTTT. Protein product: CSARTGRWNTEAFF.

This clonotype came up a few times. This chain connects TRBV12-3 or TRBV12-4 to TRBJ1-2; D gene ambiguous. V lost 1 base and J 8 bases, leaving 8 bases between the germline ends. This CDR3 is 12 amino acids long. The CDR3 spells CASSLGVGGYTF. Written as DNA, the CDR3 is TGTGCCAGCAGTTTAGGGGTGGGCGGCTACACCTTC.

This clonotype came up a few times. The CDR3 DNA reads TGCAACGTAGTAAGGGGAGACAATGAGCAGTTCTTC. Translated, it gives CNVVRGDNEQFF. The chain couples TRBV20-1 to TRBJ2-1; D assignment may be TRBD1 or TRBD2 (5 bases each). In germline, CDR1 is DFQATT, CDR2 SNEGSKA (reference sequence). CDR3 size: 12 residues.

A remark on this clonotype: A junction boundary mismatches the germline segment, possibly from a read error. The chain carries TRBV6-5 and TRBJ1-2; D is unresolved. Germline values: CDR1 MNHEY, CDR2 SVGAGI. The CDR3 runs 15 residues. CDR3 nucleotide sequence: TGTGCCAGCAGTTACGAGGACCCCGTACGTGGTGGCTACGCCTTC. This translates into CASSYEDPVRGGYAF.

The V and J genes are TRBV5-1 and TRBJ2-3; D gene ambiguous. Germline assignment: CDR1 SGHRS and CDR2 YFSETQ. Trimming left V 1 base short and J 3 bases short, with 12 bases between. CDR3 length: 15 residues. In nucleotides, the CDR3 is TGCGCCAGCAGCTTGCGAGCCCAAGGGACAGATACGCAGTATTTT. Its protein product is CASSLRAQGTDTQYF.

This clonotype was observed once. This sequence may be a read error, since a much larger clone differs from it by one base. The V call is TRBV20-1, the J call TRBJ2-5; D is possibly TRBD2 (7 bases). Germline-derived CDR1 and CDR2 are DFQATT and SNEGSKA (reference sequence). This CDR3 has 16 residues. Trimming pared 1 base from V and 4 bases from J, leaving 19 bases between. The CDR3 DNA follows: TGCAGTGCTAGAGCGGGGTTGGGGGGGCAGTCAGAGACCCAGTACTTC. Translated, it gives CSARAGLGGQSETQYF.

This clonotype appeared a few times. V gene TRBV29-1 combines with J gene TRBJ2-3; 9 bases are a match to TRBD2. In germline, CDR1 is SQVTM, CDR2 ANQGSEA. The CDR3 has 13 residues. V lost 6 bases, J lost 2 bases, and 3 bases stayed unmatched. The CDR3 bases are TGCAGCGTCCTAGCGGGACACACAGATACGCAGTATTTT. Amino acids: CSVLAGHTDTQYF.

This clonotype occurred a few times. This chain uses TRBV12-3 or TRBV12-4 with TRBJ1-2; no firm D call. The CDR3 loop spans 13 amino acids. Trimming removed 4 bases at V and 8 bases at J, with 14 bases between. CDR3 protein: CASSSVQIRGYTF. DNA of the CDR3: TGTGCCAGCAGTTCAGTGCAGATTCGGGGCTACACCTTC.

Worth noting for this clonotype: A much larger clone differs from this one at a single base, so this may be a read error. The DNA of the CDR3 is TGCAGCGTCATTAGCCAGGCCCATCTGTTTTTT. Its translation: CSVISQAHLFF. This chain links TRBV29-1 with TRBJ2-2; the D is unclear. The length of the CDR3 is 11 residues. CDR1 is SQVTM and CDR2 is ANQGSEA in the germline V gene. V lost 6 bases, J lost 14 bases, and 16 bases lay in between.

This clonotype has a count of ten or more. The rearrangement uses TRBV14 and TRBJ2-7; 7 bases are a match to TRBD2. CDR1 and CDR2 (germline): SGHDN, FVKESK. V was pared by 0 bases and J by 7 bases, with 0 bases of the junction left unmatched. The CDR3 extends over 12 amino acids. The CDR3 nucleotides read TGTGCCAGCAGCCAAGAGGGACTAGAGCAGTACTTC. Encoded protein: CASSQEGLEQYF. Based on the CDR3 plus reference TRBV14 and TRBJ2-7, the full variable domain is EAGVTQFPSHSVIEKGQTVTLRCDPISGHDNLYWYRRVMGKEIKFLLHFVKESKQDESGMPNNRFLAERTGGTYSTLKVQPAELEDSGVYFCASSQEGLEQYFGPGTRLTVT.

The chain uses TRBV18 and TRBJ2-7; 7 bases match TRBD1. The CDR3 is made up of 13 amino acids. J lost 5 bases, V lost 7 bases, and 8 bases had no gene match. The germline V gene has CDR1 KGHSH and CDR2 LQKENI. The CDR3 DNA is TGTGCCAGCTGCCCGGGACAGAGCCACGAGCAGTACTTC. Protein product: CASCPGQSHEQYF.

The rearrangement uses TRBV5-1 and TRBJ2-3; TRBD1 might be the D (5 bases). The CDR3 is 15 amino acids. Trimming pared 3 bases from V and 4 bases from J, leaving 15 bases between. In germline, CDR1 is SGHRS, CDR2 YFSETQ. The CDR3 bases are TGCGCCAGCAGCTCTGGGCGGCAGGGTCCAGATACGCAGTATTTT. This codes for CASSSGRQGPDTQYF.

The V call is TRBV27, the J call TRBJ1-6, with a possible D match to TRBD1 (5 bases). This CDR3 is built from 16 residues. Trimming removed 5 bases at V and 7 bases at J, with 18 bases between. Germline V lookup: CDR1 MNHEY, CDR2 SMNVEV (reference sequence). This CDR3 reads CASSPFIAWGNSPLHF. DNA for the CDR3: TGTGCCAGCAGTCCCTTCATAGCTTGGGGGAATTCACCCCTCCACTTT.

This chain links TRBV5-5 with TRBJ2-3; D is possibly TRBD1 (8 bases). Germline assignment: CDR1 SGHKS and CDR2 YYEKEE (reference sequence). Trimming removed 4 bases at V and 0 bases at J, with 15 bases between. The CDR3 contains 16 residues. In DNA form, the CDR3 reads TGTGCCAGCAGCGGGGGGGACAGGTCTAGCACAGATACGCAGTATTTT. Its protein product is CASSGGDRSSTDTQYF.

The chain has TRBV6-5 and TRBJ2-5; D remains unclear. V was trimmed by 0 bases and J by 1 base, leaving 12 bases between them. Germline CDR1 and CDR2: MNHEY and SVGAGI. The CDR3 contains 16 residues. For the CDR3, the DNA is TGTGCCAGCAGTTACTCGATGGTAACAGTCCAAGAGACCCAGTACTTC. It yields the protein CASSYSMVTVQETQYF.

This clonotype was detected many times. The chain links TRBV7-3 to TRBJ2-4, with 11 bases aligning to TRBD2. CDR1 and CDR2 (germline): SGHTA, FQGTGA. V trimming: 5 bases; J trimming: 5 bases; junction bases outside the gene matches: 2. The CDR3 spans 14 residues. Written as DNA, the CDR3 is TGTGCCAGCAGCAGTAGCGGGGGGGAAAACATTCAGTACTTC. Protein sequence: CASSSSGGENIQYF.